This T cell receptor (beta chain) was identified in a study of blood T cell repertoires in COVID-19. TCRdb's table, derived via immunoSEQ multiplex PCR, lists solely in-frame clones and lacks some. The sample contains approximately 24,000 clones, about 91% of which appear only once. The germline CDR1 and CDR2 sequences are MNHNS and SASEGT. V lost 3 bases and J lost 4, with 18 bases in between. This CDR3 region has 16 residues. This receptor was identified in a man in his 70s with acute or convalescent COVID-19. The chain combines TRBV6-1 with TRBJ2-5; D perhaps matches TRBD2 (7 bases). Sequencing was done on a sample of peripheral blood. CDR3 residues: CASSDKGQGRGETQYF. Written as DNA, the CDR3 is TGTGCCAGCAGTGATAAAGGCCAGGGGAGGGGAGAGACCCAGTACTTC.